Given below is one T cell receptor (beta chain) in context. Its antigen is as yet unknown. This sample was included in a study of cytomegalovirus exposure and HLA in healthy donors. Study context: Most genotyped donors, around four fifths of more than 300, had Caucasian-associated genetic ancestry.

The CDR3 runs 12 residues. The V and J ends lost 4 bases and 4 bases respectively, with 10 bases between them. Looked up from germline, CDR1 is SQVTM and CDR2 is ANQGSEA. The study's findings and limits: Later work found that TCR association rates differed between HLA loci; DRB1 had the most and HLA-C the fewest. The records held CMV serostatus as the only immune exposure information.

Everyone who donated was a healthy bone marrow donor. Researchers ran the PCR with 60 Vbeta and 13 Jbeta primers. Measured with immunoSEQ multiplex PCR; TCRdb has only the in-frame clones, and not every one. This table has over 130,000 clones, just under 85% appearing once. The chain joins TRBV29-1 to TRBJ1-1; D gene ambiguous. The receptor comes from a man aged 25-45 years in good health and CMV-seropositive. Sequenced input: PBMCs. CDR3 bases: TGCAGCGTTGCCGGAGTTAGCACTGAAGCTTTCTTT. As protein: CSVAGVSTEAFF.